This paragraph covers one T cell receptor (beta chain) sequence. The target antigen is unknown. The data were obtained in a study of ipilimumab plus nivolumab after autologous stem cell transplantation. Study outcomes and limitations: TCR repertoire, Treg phenotype and gut microbiota reportedly support more study of this approach.

V dropped 2 bases and J dropped 1 base, with 11 bases sitting between them. There are 15 residues in the CDR3. Germline CDR1 and CDR2: SGDLS and YYNGEE. Generated by immunoSEQ multiplex PCR, the TCRdb table keeps only in-frame clones and is missing some. The sample shows approximately 18,000 clones, around 81% of them seen only once. This specimen consisted of PBMCs, obtained in a trial of ipilimumab plus nivolumab as post-transplant consolidation. The receptor was isolated from a male donor with diffuse large B-cell lymphoma. The rearrangement links TRBV9 to TRBJ2-3; TRBD1 might be the D (5 bases). DNA for the CDR3: TGTGCCAGCAGCGTCTCAGGGTCGGGCACAGATACGCAGTATTTT. Translated: CASSVSGSGTDTQYF.